Presented here are 5 T cell receptor beta chains from one specimen sequenced in a study of Ad26.COV2.S vaccination and SARS-CoV-2 variants. Indicated treatment: around 19 received Ad26.COV2.S at low or high dose, single or two shots; 5 received placebo; per-sample allocation not given. Sampling occurred on day 63 after the first vaccine or placebo injection. Assay: immunoSEQ multiplex PCR; the TCRdb copy retains only in-frame clones and omits some. The table records some 350,000 clones, roughly 90% of them present only once. The specimen was peripheral blood, collected in a trial of Ad26.COV2.S vaccine versus placebo. All receptors derive from a person between 18 and 59 years old who received the Ad26.COV2.S COVID-19 vaccine or a placebo.

A single count supports this clone. The junction departs from germline at one end; a sequencing error may be responsible. The chain employs TRBV2 and TRBJ2-5, with TRBD2 identical over 9 bases. Germline V gene sequence: CDR1 SNHLY, CDR2 FYNNEI. The CDR3 length is 16 residues. The CDR3 coding sequence is TGTGCCAGCAGGCCCTTTAGCGGGGGTTGGGGTGAGAACCAGTACTTC. Translation gives CASRPFSGGWGENQYF.

In this sample, this clone turned up a few times. This rearrangement joins TRBV11-3 to TRBJ1-4, with 7 bases that match TRBD1. V lost 0 bases, J lost 9 bases, and 4 bases stayed unmatched. Per germline, CDR1 SGHNT and CDR2 YENEEA. The CDR3 is made up of 14 amino acids. In nucleotides, the CDR3 is TGTGCCAGCAGCTTAGAAGGGACAGCACAAAAACTGTTTTTT. It codes for CASSLEGTAQKLFF.

The chain carries TRBV6-2 or TRBV6-3 and TRBJ1-5; D gene unclear. V dropped 0 bases and J dropped 4 bases, with 25 bases sitting between them. The CDR3 is made up of 20 amino acids. In germline, CDR1 is MNHEY, CDR2 SVGEGT. CDR3: CASSYSGPRHGLPKNQPQHF. The CDR3 DNA sequence: TGTGCCAGCAGTTACTCTGGCCCCAGGCACGGCTTACCCAAAAATCAGCCCCAGCATTTT.

V and J are TRBV19 and TRBJ1-1; no clear D gene. The germline CDR1 and CDR2 sequences are LNHDA and SQIVND (reference sequence). The CDR3 is 13 amino acids. Trimming left V 7 bases short and J 7 bases short, with 16 bases between. In DNA, the CDR3 is TGTGCCAGTACCCCTAATTGGAGAGATGAAGCTTTCTTT. This gives the protein CASTPNWRDEAFF.

This chain uses TRBV27 with TRBJ2-2; no clear D gene. V lost 2 bases and J lost 0, with 10 bases in between. The germline V gene encodes CDR1 MNHEY and CDR2 SMNVEV (reference sequence). The CDR3 sequence is 16 residues long. CDR3 residues: CASSLKADSNTGELFF. The DNA for the CDR3 is TGTGCCAGCAGTTTAAAGGCAGATTCGAACACCGGGGAGCTGTTTTTT.